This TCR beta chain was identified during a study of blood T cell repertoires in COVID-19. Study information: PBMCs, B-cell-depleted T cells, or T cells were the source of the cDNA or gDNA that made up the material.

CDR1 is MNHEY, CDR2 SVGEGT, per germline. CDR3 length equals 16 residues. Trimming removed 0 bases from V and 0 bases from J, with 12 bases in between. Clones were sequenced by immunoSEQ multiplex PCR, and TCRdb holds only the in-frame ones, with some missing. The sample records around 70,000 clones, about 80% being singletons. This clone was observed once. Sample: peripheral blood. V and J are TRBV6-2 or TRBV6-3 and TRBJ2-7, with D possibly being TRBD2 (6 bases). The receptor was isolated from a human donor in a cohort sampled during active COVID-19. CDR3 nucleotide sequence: TGTGCCAGCAGTTACTCGACATCTAGCGACTCCTACGAGCAGTACTTC. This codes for CASSYSTSSDSYEQYF.